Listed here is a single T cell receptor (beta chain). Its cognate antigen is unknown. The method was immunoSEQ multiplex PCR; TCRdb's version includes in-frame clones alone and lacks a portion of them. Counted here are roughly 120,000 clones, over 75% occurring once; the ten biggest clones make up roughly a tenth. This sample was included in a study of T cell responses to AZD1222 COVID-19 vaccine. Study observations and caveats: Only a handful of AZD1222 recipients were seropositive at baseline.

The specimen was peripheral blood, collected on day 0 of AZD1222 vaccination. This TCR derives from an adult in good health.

Here the CDR3 reads CASSPDPRLAGNNEQFF. In DNA, the CDR3 is TGTGCCAGCAGCCCCGATCCTCGGCTAGCGGGGAACAATGAGCAGTTCTTC. The rearrangement uses TRBV5-5 and TRBJ2-1, with 9 bases identical to TRBD2. Trimming removed 4 bases from V and 5 bases from J; junction bases left unmatched: 13. Germline assignment: CDR1 SGHKS and CDR2 YYEKEE (reference sequence). This CDR3 comprises 17 residues.